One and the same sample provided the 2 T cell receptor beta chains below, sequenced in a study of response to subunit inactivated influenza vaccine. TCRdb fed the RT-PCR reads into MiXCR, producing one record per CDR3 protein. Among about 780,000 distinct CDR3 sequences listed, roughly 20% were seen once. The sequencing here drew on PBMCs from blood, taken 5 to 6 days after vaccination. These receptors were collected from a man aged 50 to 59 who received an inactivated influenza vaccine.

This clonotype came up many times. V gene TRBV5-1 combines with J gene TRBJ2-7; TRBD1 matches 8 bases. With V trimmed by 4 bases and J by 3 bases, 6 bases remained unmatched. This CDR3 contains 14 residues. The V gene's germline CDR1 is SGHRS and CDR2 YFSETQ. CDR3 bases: TGCGCCAGCAGCCCCACGGGACAGGACTACGAGCAGTACTTC. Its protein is CASSPTGQDYEQYF.

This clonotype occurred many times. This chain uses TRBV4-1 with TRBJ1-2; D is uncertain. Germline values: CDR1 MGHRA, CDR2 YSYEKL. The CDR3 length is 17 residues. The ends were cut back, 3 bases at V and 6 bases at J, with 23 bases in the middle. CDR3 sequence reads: CASSQLALREKVDGYTF. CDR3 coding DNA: TGCGCCAGCAGCCAGCTAGCTTTGAGGGAGAAGGTCGATGGCTACACCTTC.